Listed below are T cell receptor beta chains from one sample, sequenced in a study of CD8+CD57+ T cells in acquired aplastic anemia. TCRdb passed the reads through MiXCR, listing each CDR3 protein once. The sample has hundreds of thousands of distinct CDR3 sequences; approximately 70% are singletons. Specimen: sorted CD4+, CD8+, or CD8+CD57+ T cells (not recorded which) from PBMCs. The origin of the receptors is a human donor in good health, serving as a control. Both conserved end residues are part of each CDR3. The D gene is left open where the match is weak. Rows may omit the clone size; those that give it use once, few, many or a size class.

len	v_gene	abundance	j_gene	d_gene	CDR3nt	CDR3aa
14	TRBV11-3	NA	TRBJ2-7	NA	TGTGCCAGCAGCCCCGGACTCCCAAGGGACGAGCAGTACTTC	CASSPGLPRDEQYF
12	TRBV20-1	NA	TRBJ2-5	NA	TGCAGTGCTAACGAGGGGCAGGAGACCCAGTACTTC	CSANEGQETQYF
13	TRBV20-1	once	TRBJ2-7	NA	TGCAGTGCCCAGGGTCTCGCCAGTTACGAGCAGTACTTC	CSAQGLASYEQYF
15	TRBV6-5	many	TRBJ1-2	TRBD1	TGTGCCAGCACGACCGCACGGCAGGGGGCGGTTGGCTACACCTTC	CASTTARQGAVGYTF
16	TRBV5-1	once	TRBJ2-3	NA	TGCGCCAGCAGCGTACAGATAGGAGACACCACAGATACGCAGTATTTT	CASSVQIGDTTDTQYF
15	TRBV9	many	TRBJ2-2	NA	TGTGCCAGCAGCGTGGCGGGGCAGAACACCGGGGAGCTGTTTTTT	CASSVAGQNTGELFF
15	TRBV7-2	NA	TRBJ1-1	TRBD1	TGTGCCAGCAGCCCGGACAGGGTCGATAGCTACACCGCTTTCTTT	CASSPDRVDSYTAFF
14	TRBV6-5	NA	TRBJ2-2	NA	TGTGCCACCTCAGGTAACAGACACACCGGGGAGCTGTTTTTT	CATSGNRHTGELFF
15	TRBV20-1	NA	TRBJ2-2	NA	TGCAGTGCTCCTTCCGGCCGACCGAACACCGGGGAGCTGTTTTTT	CSAPSGRPNTGELFF
13	TRBV3-1	NA	TRBJ1-4	NA	TGTGCCAGCAGTACTGGGGTTGGGGAAAAACTGTTTTTT	CASSTGVGEKLFF
14	TRBV15	once	TRBJ1-3	NA	TGTGCCACCAGCAGACGAGGAACTGAAAAAACCATATATTTT	CATSRRGTEKTIYF
14	TRBV30	NA	TRBJ2-7	TRBD2	TGTGCCTGGTGGGGGGGGGAGTCCCCCTACGAGCAGTACTTC	CAWWGGESPYEQYF
12	TRBV9	many	TRBJ2-1	NA	TGTGCCAGCAGCGTAGACAAGGACCAGCTTACTTTC	CASSVDKDQLTF
11	TRBV24-1	many	TRBJ2-3	NA	TGTGCCACCGCCAGTTCAGATACGCAGTATTTT	CATASSDTQYF
13	TRBV11-2	NA	TRBJ2-7	TRBD1	TGTGCCAGCAAGGCAGGGGGCATCTACGAGCAGTACTTC	CASKAGGIYEQYF
16	TRBV7-8	NA	TRBJ2-5	NA	NA	CASRAQGGYTFGTQYF
15	TRBV9	once	TRBJ1-2	NA	TGTGCCAGCACTCCCCGGAGGTGGGGCAACTATTGCTACACCTTC	CASTPRRWGNYCYTF